This entry lists 9 T cell receptor beta chains sequenced from one sample in a study of blood T cell repertoires in COVID-19. Data came from immunoSEQ multiplex PCR; TCRdb stores just in-frame clones and leaves some out. Among approximately 190,000 clones listed, 80% to 95% were seen once. Sequencing used peripheral blood. The receptors originated from a man between 45 and 60 years old with acute or convalescent COVID-19.

The CDR3 sequence is CSVAQVYNEQFF. CDR3 DNA sequence: TGCAGCGTTGCGCAGGTATACAATGAGCAGTTCTTC. The rearrangement links TRBV29-1 to TRBJ2-1, with D hard to call. With 4 bases removed from V and 4 bases from J, the gap between germline ends came to 8 bases. The CDR3 loop spans 12 amino acids. The V gene's germline CDR1 is SQVTM and CDR2 ANQGSEA.

This clone has more than one count but fewer than ten. This CDR3 is also generated by other DNA sequences in the sample. The rearrangement uses TRBV20-1 and TRBJ2-1; D unresolved. Germline V CDR1 and CDR2: DFQATT, SNEGSKA (reference sequence). The germline V and J ends were trimmed by 2 bases and 4 bases, with 3 bases remaining between them. The CDR3 loop spans 11 amino acids. The CDR3 DNA sequence: TGCAGTGCTAGAACTTACAATGAGCAGTTCTTC. Translated, it gives CSARTYNEQFF.

The chain links TRBV27 to TRBJ1-5, with D perhaps TRBD1 (6 bases). CDR1 is MNHEY, CDR2 SMNVEV, per germline (reference sequence). The CDR3 covers 14 residues. V dropped 1 base and J dropped 6 bases, with 10 bases sitting between them. In DNA form, the CDR3 reads TGTGCCAGCAGTTTATTGGGGGCCGGTCAGCCCCAGCATTTT. Protein: CASSLLGAGQPQHF.

This clone appeared a few times. CDR3 protein: CSAAGVQPQHF. CDR3 nucleotide sequence: TGCAGTGCCGCAGGGGTTCAGCCCCAGCATTTT. This sequence joins TRBV20-1 and TRBJ1-5; the D gene is possibly TRBD1 (6 bases). The V end lost 6 bases, the J end lost 6 bases, and 9 bases lay between the germline ends. The V gene's germline CDR1 is DFQATT and CDR2 SNEGSKA (reference sequence). This CDR3 comprises 11 residues.

The chain recombines TRBV12-3 or TRBV12-4 with TRBJ1-1; TRBD1 aligns across 9 bases. The CDR3 covers 13 residues. The V gene end was trimmed by 8 bases and the J gene end by 9 bases; junction bases not matched to a gene: 10. CDR3 region: CASATWDRAKAFF. The CDR3 region has the DNA TGTGCCAGCGCTACCTGGGACAGGGCAAAAGCTTTCTTT.

The rearrangement joins TRBV6-5 to TRBJ2-3, with TRBD2 matching over 10 bases. Germline lookup yields CDR1 MNHEY and CDR2 SVGAGI. The CDR3 spans 14 residues. The V segment lost 6 bases and the J segment 6 bases; nucleotides outside the gene matches: 6. CDR3: CASSRASGGDTQYF. The CDR3 nucleotides read TGTGCCAGCAGCCGCGCTAGCGGGGGTGATACGCAGTATTTT.

In its sample, this clone was seen a few times. The genes are TRBV7-2 and TRBJ2-2, with D possibly matching TRBD1 (6 bases). V was pared by 5 bases and J by 0 bases, with 13 bases between. The length of the CDR3 is 16 residues. Germline V lookup: CDR1 SGHTA, CDR2 FQGNSA. The CDR3 sequence is CASSQRGGSNTGELFF. In DNA, the CDR3 is TGTGCCAGCAGCCAAAGAGGGGGATCGAACACCGGGGAGCTGTTTTTT.

As for this clone: An end of the junction differs from the germline gene, which may be a read error. J is TRBJ2-5 and V is TRBV5-4; the match to TRBD1 covers 10 bases. The CDR3 loop spans 12 amino acids. From germline, CDR1 is SGHNT and CDR2 YYREEE (reference sequence). In nucleotides, the CDR3 is TGTGCCAGCAGCCCGGGGACAGGGGAATGGAACTTC. Amino acid sequence: CASSPGTGEWNF.

The chain joins TRBV7-3 to TRBJ2-3, with 9 nucleotides matching TRBD2. Trimming cost V 4 bases and J 7 bases; bases outside gene matches: 9. The germline V gene has CDR1 SGHTA and CDR2 FQGTGA. This CDR3 has 15 amino acids. CDR3 coding DNA: TGTGCCAGCAGCTCCAGCTCAGCGGGGGGCTATACGCAGTATTTT. Its translation: CASSSSSAGGYTQYF.